This T cell receptor beta chain was sequenced for a study of T cell responses to AZD1222 COVID-19 vaccine (dated by TCRdb to the early 2020s). General notes on the study: AZD1222 recipients whose second dose came at about 4 weeks and those whose second dose came at about 12 weeks were combined into one group, since spike-specific TCR depth and breadth did not differ between the two schedules. Trial participants were enrolled into age subgroups of 18-55, 56-69 and 70-plus years, which contained about 150, 27 and 61 TCR-sequenced participants, respectively. TCR sequencing covered 230 to 250 trial participants: roughly 200 given two doses of AZD1222 and 26 given two doses of MenACWY control vaccine.

The CDR3 regions of human TCRbeta chains were analyzed by immunosequencing. Per the original workflow: TCRs in the repertoires were matched against a reference library of SARS-CoV-2-specific TCRs that had been generated with the MIRA antigen-specificity platform. Breadth was defined as the fraction of unique TCRs that were SARS-CoV-2-associated, and depth was defined as the fraction of total T cells that were SARS-CoV-2-associated. Using the MIRA data, every spike-specific TCR was mapped to the spike region that the TCR reacted to and assigned to either a CD4 or a CD8 class. Log10-transformed breadth and depth values were compared by one-way ANOVA with Sidak's multiple comparisons tests. This is the immuneACCESS table as TCRdb keeps it, with only in-frame sequences that have V and J called. A part of the clones is gone; compared with another copy, unresolved V genes explain less than half, and the rest is unexplained. V and J calls and clone size are those listed in that table; D and trimming were worked out from the DNA. The table for this sample lists approximately 140,000 clones; 70% to 90% of them were counted only once. Just over 5.5% of the sample goes to the ten largest clones.

Study-wide conclusions, independent of this receptor: Vaccine-associated CD4 TCRs spanned the whole spike protein, with dominant responses in regions 160-218 and 743-854. In the small 56-69-year group, the increase in depth fell short of significance, most likely because of low power. Most participants were white British and females outnumbered males, and the authors suggested that clonal diversity may have been underestimated. Reportedly, almost half of the unique spike-specific TCRs recognized epitopes lying outside the regions that are mutated in the B.1.351 and B.1.1.7 variants. Conclusions about previously exposed vaccinees are limited, since just six AZD1222 recipients were seropositive for SARS-CoV-2 at baseline. A significant rise in spike-specific TCR breadth and depth was observed after two AZD1222 doses relative to day 0 and relative to MenACWY recipients. Because no samples from the day 14 peak response were available, repertoires could be characterized only after the peak T cell response.

Relative to germline, V is 2 bases shorter and J is 12 bases shorter, with 14 bases between their ends. The CDR3, cysteine through phenylalanine, is 13 amino acids long. Only the CDR3 part of the read is kept: 39 bases, read in frame from the first base. This sample's time point label indicates: baseline before first vaccination. Samples from vaccinated people were obtained from the UK trials COV001 and COV002, which included a single-blind randomized controlled phase 2/3 trial of AZD1222 (ChAdOx1 nCoV-19) in healthy adults. For TCRbeta chain sequencing, PBMC samples from trial participants were taken at day 0 and at day 28 after the second dose. A remark on this clone: The clone's antigen remains unknown. No much larger clonotype is one base removed from it; base qualities were not supplied.

The input for sequencing was peripheral blood, taken on day 0 of AZD1222 vaccination. This clonotype originated in an adult in good health. The sequence links TRBV12-3 or TRBV12-4 to TRBJ2-1, with no confidently assigned D gene. CDR3 loop: CASSLSPAGRQFF. The bases are TGTGCCAGCAGTTTAAGCCCGGCCGGGCGGCAGTTCTTC.